Listed below are T cell receptor beta chains from one sample, sequenced in a study of blood T cell repertoires in COVID-19. Repertoires were generated with immunoSEQ multiplex PCR, while TCRdb's copy carries only in-frame clones and drops some. This sample has about 120,000 clones, with about 84% found just once. The sample taken for sequencing was peripheral blood. The receptor set was obtained from a man in his fifties or sixties with acute or convalescent COVID-19. Both conserved end residues are part of each CDR3. D genes are given only for firm matches. Expanded clones get a size class; other rows say once, few or many, or leave the size out.

v_gene,d_gene,abundance,j_gene,CDR3nt,CDR3aa
TRBV6-5,TRBD1,NA,TRBJ2-7,TGTGCCAGCAGGCAAACCTTCAGGGGGCAAGAACAGTACTTC,CASRQTFRGQEQYF
TRBV6-5,TRBD2,NA,TRBJ2-7,TGTGCCAGCATGGGGGAGGGTCAGGGTCCCTACGAGCAGTACTTC,CASMGEGQGPYEQYF
TRBV28,TRBD1,NA,TRBJ1-5,TGTGCCAGCAGTCCCGAAACCGGACAGGGGAGGGATCAGCCCCAGCATTTT,CASSPETGQGRDQPQHF
TRBV27,NA,few,TRBJ2-2,TGTGCCAGCAGCCCTAGGGGTAGCGGTCGGACCGGGGAGCTGTTTTTT,CASSPRGSGRTGELFF
TRBV30,NA,once,TRBJ1-5,TGTGCCTGGAGTAAGGACAGTAATCAGCCCCAGCATTTT,CAWSKDSNQPQHF
TRBV4-1,NA,NA,TRBJ2-7,TGCGCCAGCAGCCCTAGCGAAGCCCACTACGAGCAGTACTTC,CASSPSEAHYEQYF
TRBV4-3,NA,once,TRBJ2-3,TGCGCCAGCAGCCAAGACTCTCGGGGCACAGATACGCAGTATTTT,CASSQDSRGTDTQYF
TRBV19,NA,NA,TRBJ2-1,TGTGCCAGTACTAAAAGGAGGGTCGAAACTAACAATGAGCAGTTCTTC,CASTKRRVETNNEQFF
TRBV7-2,NA,NA,TRBJ1-2,TGTGCCAGCAGCAAGGCCGAGGGGGACTATGGCTACACCTTC,CASSKAEGDYGYTF
TRBV11-2,NA,NA,TRBJ2-1,TGTGCCAGCAGCTTACGGCTAGAACGTGAGCAGTTCTTC,CASSLRLEREQFF
TRBV7-6,TRBD2,NA,TRBJ2-7,TGTGCCAGCAGCGCGGGGACTAGCGGTGCCTACGAGCAGTACTTC,CASSAGTSGAYEQYF